This T cell receptor (beta chain) comes out of a study of blood T cell repertoires in COVID-19. Study-wide context: COVID-19 samples, acute and convalescent, were from the United States, Italy and Spain. T cells, B-cell-depleted T cells, or PBMCs supplied cDNA or gDNA.

Measured with immunoSEQ multiplex PCR; TCRdb has only the in-frame clones, and not every one. This table holds over 150,000 clones, roughly 84% found once. Sequencing was done on a sample of peripheral blood. This TCR came from a man between 18 and 35 years old with active or convalescent COVID-19.

The CDR3 is CASSKRGLGTYNEQFF. The CDR3 bases are TGTGCCAGCAGCAAACGTGGACTCGGGACCTACAATGAGCAGTTCTTC. The V call is TRBV21-1, the J call TRBJ2-1; TRBD2, the table's D call, was not compared with the DNA. TRBV21-1 is described as a pseudogene. The CDR3 is 16 amino acids.